Following are 5 T cell receptor beta chains from one sample sequenced in a study of T cell repertoires in cytomegalovirus infection. The antigens these receptors bind are not known. TCRdb reprocessed the reads with MiXCR, giving one entry per CDR3 protein. This repertoire shows about 830,000 distinct CDR3 sequences, approximately 32% found once; its top ten account for over 10%. Specimen: cultured CD8+ T cells from PBMCs, collected from culture after CMV antigen stimulation. The receptor source for this set is a human donor in good health (CMV status not recorded). Some clones in this sample may be carry-over from other donors' samples.

The chain carries TRBV20-1 and TRBJ2-2, with D maybe TRBD2 (5 bases). V was shortened by 4 bases and J by 2 bases, with 11 bases between the two germline ends. Per the germline V gene, CDR1 is DFQATT and CDR2 is SNEGSKA (reference sequence). CDR3 length: 14 residues. CDR3 region: CSAKDSYNTGELFF. CDR3 nucleotide sequence: TGCAGTGCTAAGGACTCCTATAACACCGGGGAGCTGTTTTTT.

The genes are TRBV6-1 and TRBJ2-7, with D unclear. The CDR3 extends over 12 amino acids. With 4 bases removed from V and 5 bases from J, the gap between germline ends came to 9 bases. The germline V gene encodes CDR1 MNHNS and CDR2 SASEGT. CDR3 bases: TGTGCCAGCAGTGCTAGGGTTCACGAGCAGTACTTC. Protein: CASSARVHEQYF.

Remarks on this clonotype: Just one base apart from a much larger clone, this may be a read error. CDR3 in amino acids: CASGAGLGPLHF. Here the CDR3 DNA reads TGTGCCAGCGGGGCAGGGCTCGGCCCCCTCCACTTT. The V gene is TRBV6-5, the J gene TRBJ1-6, with D maybe TRBD1 (5 bases). The CDR3 runs to 12 residues. The V gene lost 8 bases and the J gene lost 13 bases, with 15 bases spanning the gap. Germline V gene sequence: CDR1 MNHEY, CDR2 SVGAGI.

This clonotype occurred a few times. V is TRBV12-3 or TRBV12-4 and J is TRBJ1-5; 9 nucleotides line up with TRBD1. CDR3 length: 19 residues. The junction had 13 bases not matched to a gene; V was cut back by 1 base and J by 3 bases. Here the CDR3 DNA reads TGTGCCAGCAGTTTAGTTGGGAAAGAAGGACAGGGGTACAATCAGCCCCAGCATTTT. Its protein is CASSLVGKEGQGYNQPQHF.

The chain employs TRBV19 and TRBJ1-5, with 7 bases identical to TRBD1. Trimming at V came to 5 bases and at J to 3 bases, leaving 4 bases not matched to a gene. CDR3 length: 14 amino acids. Germline V CDR1 and CDR2: LNHDA, SQIVND (reference sequence). CDR3 loop: CASSRDSFNQPQHF. The DNA of the CDR3 is TGTGCCAGTAGTCGGGACAGTTTCAATCAGCCCCAGCATTTT.